This T cell receptor beta chain was obtained from a study of tissue T cells after allogeneic stem cell transplantation. Study-wide results and caveats: Blood and spleen captured only part of the tissue TCR repertoire. Motif-based clustering found tissue-specific repertoire signatures shared across patients, though few clones were shared.

The method was immunoSEQ multiplex PCR; TCRdb's version includes in-frame clones alone and lacks a portion of them. Here the sample spans roughly 3,700 clones, around 59% being singletons. CDR1 is MDHEN and CDR2 is SYDVKM in the germline V gene. The V and J ends lost 6 bases and 7 bases, in that order; junction bases with no gene match: 8. CDR3 length: 14 residues. This clone occurred once. Its antigen remains unidentified. This clonotype originated in a male donor aged 60 or over with lung cancer. The specimen was tissue from the ileum, collected at autopsy. The rearrangement links TRBV28 to TRBJ1-2; TRBD1 matches 10 bases. The CDR3 loop reads CASRRGTGDGGYTF. CDR3 nucleotides: TGTGCCAGCAGACGAGGGACAGGGGACGGTGGCTACACCTTC.